The next 5 T cell receptor beta chains were all read from a single sample in a study of identical twins. TCRdb independently ran MiXCR on the 5' RACE reads; one entry per CDR3 protein. In the table there are some 1,600,000 distinct CDR3 sequences, more than 30% of which are singletons. What was sequenced was cord blood. The source of these receptors is a newborn girl in good health.

The sample holds a few counts of this clonotype. The chain is built from TRBV29-1 and TRBJ2-7, with TRBD1 matching over 9 bases. From germline, CDR1 is SQVTM and CDR2 ANQGSEA. The length of the CDR3 is 19 residues. The ends lost 2 bases at V and 1 base at J; junction bases unmatched: 18. The CDR3 loop reads CSVERFLRTGGEGSYEQYF. The DNA for the CDR3 is TGCAGCGTTGAACGGTTCCTAAGAACAGGGGGCGAAGGGTCCTACGAGCAGTACTTC.

This clonotype came up a few times. V is TRBV6-5 and J is TRBJ2-3, with D perhaps TRBD2 (5 bases). V was pared by 1 base and J by 0 bases, with 11 bases between. CDR3 length: 16 amino acids. Germline values: CDR1 MNHEY, CDR2 SVGAGI. Here the CDR3 DNA reads TGTGCCAGCAGTTACTACAGCGGCCCAAGCACAGATACGCAGTATTTT. This codes for CASSYYSGPSTDTQYF.

The CDR3, as DNA: TGCAGCGTTGAAACCGGTCTAGCGGGAGGCCCCACAGATACGCAGTATTTT. Translated: CSVETGLAGGPTDTQYF. The chain carries TRBV29-1 and TRBJ2-3; 11 bases agree with TRBD2. This CDR3 has 17 amino acids. CDR1 SQVTM and CDR2 ANQGSEA come from the germline V gene. The V gene end was trimmed by 2 bases and the J gene end by 2 bases; junction bases not matched to a gene: 9.

The CDR3 bases are TGCAGCGTTGACGCCGGGGCAGGCTACACTGAAGCTTTCTTT. Translating gives CSVDAGAGYTEAFF. The genes are TRBV29-1 and TRBJ1-1; weak D call: TRBD1 (5 bases). The CDR3 covers 14 residues. From germline, CDR1 is SQVTM and CDR2 ANQGSEA. The V and J ends lost 3 bases and 3 bases respectively, with 14 bases between them.

The chain employs TRBV3-1 and TRBJ1-1, with a weak D call TRBD1 (5 bases). Germline CDR1 LGHDT, CDR2 YNNKEL (reference sequence). V dropped 4 bases and J dropped 4 bases, with 10 bases sitting between them. The CDR3 sequence is 13 residues long. CDR3 sequence: CASSPGVVTEAFF. DNA of the CDR3: TGTGCCAGCAGCCCGGGGGTAGTCACTGAAGCTTTCTTT.